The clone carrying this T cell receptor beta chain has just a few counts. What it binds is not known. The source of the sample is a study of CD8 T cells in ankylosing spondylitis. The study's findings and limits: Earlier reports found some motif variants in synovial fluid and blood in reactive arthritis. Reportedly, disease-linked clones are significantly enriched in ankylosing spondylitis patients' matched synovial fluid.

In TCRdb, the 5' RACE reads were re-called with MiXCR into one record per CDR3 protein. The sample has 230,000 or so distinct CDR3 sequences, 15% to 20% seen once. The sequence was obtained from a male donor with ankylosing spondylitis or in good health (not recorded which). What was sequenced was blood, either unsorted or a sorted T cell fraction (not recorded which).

CDR3 protein: CSALYPEPATYEQYF. In nucleotides, the CDR3 is TGCAGTGCATTATACCCGGAACCGGCGACCTACGAGCAGTACTTC. The chain couples TRBV20-1 to TRBJ2-7; D is unclear. Germline values: CDR1 DFQATT, CDR2 SNEGSKA (reference sequence). Trimming took off 6 bases at V and 2 bases at J, with 20 bases between the two ends. The CDR3 length is 15 residues.